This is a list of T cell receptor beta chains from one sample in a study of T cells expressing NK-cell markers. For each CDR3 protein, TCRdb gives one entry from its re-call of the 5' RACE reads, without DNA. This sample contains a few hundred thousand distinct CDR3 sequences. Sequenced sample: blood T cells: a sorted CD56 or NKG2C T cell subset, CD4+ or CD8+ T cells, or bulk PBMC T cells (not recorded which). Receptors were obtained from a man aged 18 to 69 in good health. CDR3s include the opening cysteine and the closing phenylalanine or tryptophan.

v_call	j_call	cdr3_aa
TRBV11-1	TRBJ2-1	CASSYSGAPPYNEQFF
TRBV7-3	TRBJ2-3	CASGSSTDTQYF
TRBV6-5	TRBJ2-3	CASSYSLVSTDTQYF
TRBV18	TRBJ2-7	CASSTTGQDINEQYF
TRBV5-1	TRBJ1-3	CASSLALRGGNTIYF
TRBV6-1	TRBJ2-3	CASRPWTGEGTDTQYF
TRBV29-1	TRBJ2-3	CSVRNTDTQYF
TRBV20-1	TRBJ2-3	CSARDRALADGTDTQYF
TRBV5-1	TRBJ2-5	CASSQGLRETQYF
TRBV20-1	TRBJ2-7	CSARDPRGRYEQYF
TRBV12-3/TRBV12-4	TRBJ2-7	CASSLWTASHEQYF
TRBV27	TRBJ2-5	CASSPSKGHGVGTQYF
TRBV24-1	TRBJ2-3	CATSDSTSGGATDTQYF
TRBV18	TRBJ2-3	CASSPTRSAVTDTQYF
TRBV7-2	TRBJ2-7	CASSRYGHYEQYF
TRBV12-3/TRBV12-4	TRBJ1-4	CASSYTGDKLFF
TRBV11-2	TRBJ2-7	CASSSLGWRSSYEQYF